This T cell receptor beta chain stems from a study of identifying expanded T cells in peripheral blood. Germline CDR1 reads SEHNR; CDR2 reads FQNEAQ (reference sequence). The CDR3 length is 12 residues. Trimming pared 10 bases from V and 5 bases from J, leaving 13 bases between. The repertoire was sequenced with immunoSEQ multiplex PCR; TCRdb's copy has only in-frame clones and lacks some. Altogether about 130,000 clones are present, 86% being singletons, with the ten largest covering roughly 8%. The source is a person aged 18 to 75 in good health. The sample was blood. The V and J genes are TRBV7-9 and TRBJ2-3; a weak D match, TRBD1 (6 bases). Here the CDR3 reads CAILPGQDTQYF. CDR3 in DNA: TGTGCCATTCTCCCGGGACAAGATACGCAGTATTTT. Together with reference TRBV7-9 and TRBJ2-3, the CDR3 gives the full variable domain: DTGVSQNPRHKITKRGQNVTFRCDPISEHNRLYWYRQTLGQGPEFLTYFQNEAQLEKSRLLSDRFSAERPKGSFSTLEIQRTEQGDSAMYLCAILPGQDTQYFGPGTRLTVL.